The present T cell receptor beta chain was sequenced within a study of shared T cell receptors in the human thymus. TCRdb's copy holds only in-frame clones and misses some; the assay was immunoSEQ multiplex PCR. The sample holds about 380,000 clones, 85% to 95% seen once. Losses at the gene ends were 0 bases for V and 4 bases for J; bases not matched to a gene: 6. The CDR3 loop spans 16 amino acids. The germline V gene encodes CDR1 LGHNA and CDR2 YSLEER. This clonotype was sampled from a human donor. The rearrangement uses TRBV4-3 and TRBJ2-3, with 8 bases fitting TRBD2. The sample taken for sequencing was thymocytes. The CDR3 loop reads CASSQDRREVADTQYF. The CDR3, as DNA: TGCGCCAGCAGCCAAGACAGGCGGGAGGTGGCAGATACGCAGTATTTT.